This T cell receptor (beta chain) was sequenced in a study of shared clonotypes between healthy human individuals. The CD4+ fraction was divided into a CD45RA+ naive subset and a CD45RA-negative memory subset. Whole-study findings and limits: Blood was the only sampled material, and tissue repertoires likely differ. Naive subsets generally had larger estimated richness than memory subsets.

To note about this clone: The antigen is not known.

Data came from immunoSEQ multiplex PCR; TCRdb stores just in-frame clones and leaves some out. Of roughly 2.2 million clones listed, 92% are singletons. Looked up from germline, CDR1 is SGHNT and CDR2 is YYREEE (reference sequence). V gave up 4 bases and J gave up 5 bases, with 10 bases separating them. The CDR3 extends over 13 amino acids. The receptor was isolated from a man between 18 and 29 years old in good health. Some clones in this sample may be carry-over from other donors' samples. This chain connects TRBV5-4 to TRBJ2-1, with D unresolved. Sequenced input: naive CD4+ T cells from PBMCs. The subset is: CD45RA+ positively selected. CDR3 protein: CASSKDLHNEQFF. The CDR3 DNA reads TGTGCCAGCAGCAAGGACCTTCACAATGAGCAGTTCTTC.